The present TCR beta chain was sequenced within a study of early T cells in non-severe SARS-CoV-2 infection. TCRdb reanalysed the 5' RACE reads using MiXCR and keeps one entry per CDR3 protein. Of roughly 56,000 distinct CDR3 sequences in the sample, approximately 10% were seen once. Germline assignment: CDR1 MNHEY and CDR2 SVGAGI. Trimming removed 0 bases from V and 7 bases from J, with 18 bases in between. The CDR3 consists of 16 residues. The clonotype originates from an adult who was a healthcare worker with PCR-confirmed SARS-CoV-2 infection or an uninfected control (not recorded which). J is TRBJ1-2 and V is TRBV6-5; D might be TRBD1 (6 bases). Input material: whole blood. The CDR3 here is CASSYSSEGGASGYTF. For the CDR3, the DNA is TGTGCCAGCAGTTACTCCAGTGAGGGGGGAGCCTCTGGCTACACCTTC.